The present T cell receptor (beta chain) was sequenced within a study of circulating CD8 cells and anti-PD-1 response in melanoma. Live CD3+CD8+TCRalphabeta+ cells were sorted into four subsets by PD-1 and/or TIGIT. In its sample, this clonotype is large. Germline CDR1 reads DFQATT; CDR2 reads SNEGSKA (reference sequence). V was pared by 0 bases and J by 6 bases, with 14 bases between. The CDR3 is made up of 14 amino acids. The QIAseq Immune Repertoire TCR panel built the libraries from roughly 15 ng of total RNA. Each CDR3 protein is one row after TCRdb ran MiXCR on the reads. The sample contains over a thousand distinct CDR3 sequences, 6.3% of which appear only once.

The chain links TRBV20-1 to TRBJ1-2; possibly TRBD1 for D (5 bases). The sequence was obtained from a human donor with melanoma. Sequences were derived from CD8+ T cells from PBMCs, sampled at baseline or after one month of anti-PD-1 therapy (not recorded which). The DNA of the CDR3 is TGCAGTGCTAGAGAGCCTCGGGGGAGGGATGGCTACACCTTC. Translating it yields CSAREPRGRDGYTF.